The 13 T cell receptor beta chains listed next were all sequenced from one sample in a study of vaccination effects on CD4 cells after COVID-19. This table comes from immunoSEQ multiplex PCR, and its TCRdb copy is limited to in-frame clones, with some not included. The data contain tens of thousands of clones, 82% of them singletons. These receptors' targets are unknown. Isolating CD4+ T cells followed more than 9 days of culture. The material was CD4+ T cells from PBMCs cultured without peptide, obtained before COVID-19 vaccination. These receptors were obtained from a human donor who received a COVID-19 vaccine.

The chain uses TRBV9 and TRBJ2-1; D possibly matches TRBD1 or TRBD2 (5 bases each). From germline, CDR1 is SGDLS and CDR2 YYNGEE. This CDR3 is 14 amino acids long. V dropped 0 bases and J dropped 3 bases, with 7 bases sitting between them. The CDR3 nucleotides read TGTGCCAGCAGCGTAGGGGACGTCTACAATGAGCAGTTCTTC. Translated: CASSVGDVYNEQFF. Filled out from reference TRBV9 and TRBJ2-1, the complete variable domain reads DSGVTQTPKHLITATGQRVTLRCSPRSGDLSVYWYQQSLDQGLQFLIQYYNGEERAKGNILERFSAQQFPDLHSELNLSSLELGDSALYFCASSVGDVYNEQFFGPGTRLTVL.

V and J are TRBV6-1 and TRBJ1-6, with 7 bases fitting TRBD1. V dropped 4 bases and J dropped 4; count of bases not matched to a gene: 7. Germline values: CDR1 MNHNS, CDR2 SASEGT. The CDR3 totals 16 residues. CDR3 protein: CASSGGSGQYNSPLHF. CDR3 nucleotide sequence: TGTGCCAGCAGTGGAGGCTCGGGACAGTATAATTCACCCCTCCACTTT.

The J gene is TRBJ2-3, the V gene TRBV5-1; 7 positions agree with TRBD2. Germline lookup yields CDR1 SGHRS and CDR2 YFSETQ. The CDR3 spans 14 residues. Trimming cost V 5 bases and J 4 bases; bases outside gene matches: 7. In DNA, the CDR3 is TGCGCCAGCAGAAACGGGGGGATCGCAGATACGCAGTATTTT. It encodes CASRNGGIADTQYF.

This chain joins TRBV11-3 and TRBJ2-3; no clear D. The CDR3 spans 17 residues. V lost 3 bases to trimming and J lost 0 bases, with 16 bases between them. Germline CDR1 reads SGHNT; CDR2 reads YENEEA. CDR3 residues: CASSFSPLGRSTDTQYF. DNA for the CDR3: TGTGCCAGCAGCTTTTCTCCGTTAGGACGGAGCACAGATACGCAGTATTTT. The complete variable domain, with remaining parts taken from reference TRBV11-3 and TRBJ2-3, reads EAGVVQSPRYKIIEKKQPVAFWCNPISGHNTLYWYLQNLGQGPELLIRYENEEAVDDSQLPKDRFSAERLKGVDSTLKIQPAELGDSAVYLCASSFSPLGRSTDTQYFGPGTRLTVL.

The rearrangement joins TRBV5-1 to TRBJ2-6; D call uncertain. The ends were cut back, 2 bases at V and 0 bases at J, with 9 bases in the middle. CDR1 is SGHRS and CDR2 is YFSETQ in the germline V gene. The CDR3 totals 16 residues. CDR3 loop: CASSLRPISGANVLTF. The CDR3 DNA sequence: TGCGCCAGCAGCTTACGACCAATCTCTGGGGCCAACGTCCTGACTTTC.

This clone came up once. The V and J genes are TRBV10-1 and TRBJ2-1; 12 nucleotides line up with TRBD1. The CDR3 has 13 residues. Losses at the gene ends were 6 bases for V and 9 bases for J; bases not matched to a gene: 3. Germline CDR1 is WNHNN and CDR2 is SYGVQD (reference sequence). DNA of the CDR3: TGCGCCAGCAGGGGGACAGGGGGCAGTGAGCAGTTCTTC. Translation gives CASRGTGGSEQFF.

J is TRBJ2-5 and V is TRBV5-4; the D gene is possibly TRBD2 (5 bases). This CDR3 has 13 amino acids. Trimming pared 5 bases from V and 0 bases from J, leaving 8 bases between. Germline V lookup: CDR1 SGHNT, CDR2 YYREEE (reference sequence). CDR3 nucleotide sequence: TGTGCCAGCAGTCCCGGGAACCAAGAGACCCAGTACTTC. This translates into CASSPGNQETQYF.

This rearrangement joins TRBV18 to TRBJ2-1, with no clear D. This CDR3 has 16 amino acids. CDR1 is KGHSH, CDR2 LQKENI, per germline. Trimming removed 3 bases at V and 0 bases at J, with 12 bases between. The CDR3 bases are TGTGCCAGCTCACCTAGGGCCCAGAGCTCCTACAATGAGCAGTTCTTC. Residues: CASSPRAQSSYNEQFF.

The chain has TRBV27 and TRBJ1-2; no firm D call. Trimming took off 6 bases at V and 7 bases at J, with 12 bases between the two ends. The germline gives CDR1 MNHEY, CDR2 SMNVEV (reference sequence). The CDR3 is 12 residues long. The CDR3 protein is CASRELTGGYTF. In DNA form, the CDR3 reads TGTGCCAGCAGAGAGTTAACTGGTGGCTACACCTTC.

The CDR3 spells CASTNSGGQLTGELFF. CDR3 DNA sequence: TGTGCCAGCACCAACTCAGGGGGACAACTCACCGGGGAGCTGTTTTTT. The chain employs TRBV7-3 and TRBJ2-2; TRBD1 aligns across 7 bases. This CDR3 spans 16 amino acids. J was trimmed by 4 bases and V by 7 bases; bases with no gene match: 12. CDR1 is SGHTA, CDR2 FQGTGA, per germline.

The genes are TRBV19 and TRBJ1-2; D may be TRBD1 (5 bases). V gave up 2 bases and J gave up 7 bases, with 14 bases separating them. The CDR3 loop spans 14 amino acids. Germline CDR1 LNHDA, CDR2 SQIVND (reference sequence). The CDR3 DNA reads TGTGCCAGTAGTATAAGTGGGGCAGGCGGTGGCTACACCTTC. Translated: CASSISGAGGGYTF.

This clone was observed once. The V gene is TRBV28, the J gene TRBJ2-3, with D possibly TRBD2 on 6 matching bases. V was trimmed by 6 bases and J by 5 bases, leaving 21 bases between them. CDR3 length: 16 residues. CDR1 and CDR2 from the germline V gene are MDHEN and SYDVKM. CDR3 residues: CASSPEVRRVKDTQYF. The DNA for the CDR3 is TGTGCCAGCAGCCCCGAAGTTAGGAGGGTCAAAGATACGCAGTATTTT. Based on the CDR3 plus reference TRBV28 and TRBJ2-3, the full variable domain is DVKVTQSSRYLVKRTGEKVFLECVQDMDHENMFWYRQDPGLGLRLIYFSYDVKMKEKGDIPEGYSVSREKKERFSLILESASTNQTSMYLCASSPEVRRVKDTQYFGPGTRLTVL.

The rearrangement links TRBV5-8 to TRBJ1-2; TRBD1 agrees at 7 bases. After removal of 5 bases from V and 1 base from J, the junction contained 8 bases not matched to a gene. This CDR3 region has 15 residues. From germline, CDR1 is SGHTS and CDR2 YDEGEE. CDR3 loop: CASRAYGTVNYGYTF. In DNA, the CDR3 is TGTGCCAGCAGGGCGTACGGGACAGTTAACTATGGCTACACCTTC.